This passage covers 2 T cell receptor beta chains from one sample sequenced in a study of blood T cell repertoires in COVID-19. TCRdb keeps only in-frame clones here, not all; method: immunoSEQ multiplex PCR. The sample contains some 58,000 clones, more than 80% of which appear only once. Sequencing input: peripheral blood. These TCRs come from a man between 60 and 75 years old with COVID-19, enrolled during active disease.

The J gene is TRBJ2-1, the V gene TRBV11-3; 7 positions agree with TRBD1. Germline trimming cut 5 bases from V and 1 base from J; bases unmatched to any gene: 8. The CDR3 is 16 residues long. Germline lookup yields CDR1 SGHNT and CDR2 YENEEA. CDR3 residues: CASSPRGLGSYNEQFF. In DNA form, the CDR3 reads TGTGCCAGCAGCCCGAGGGGGCTCGGGTCCTACAATGAGCAGTTCTTC.

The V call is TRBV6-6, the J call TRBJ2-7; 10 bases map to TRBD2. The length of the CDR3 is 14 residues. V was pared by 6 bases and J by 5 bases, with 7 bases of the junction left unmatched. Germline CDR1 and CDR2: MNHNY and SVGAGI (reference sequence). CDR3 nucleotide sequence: TGTGCCAGCAGACCTAGCGGGAGTCACCACGAGCAGTACTTC. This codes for CASRPSGSHHEQYF.